This TCR beta chain was retrieved from a study of shared clonotypes between healthy human individuals. V lost 7 bases, J lost 5 bases, and 17 bases lay in between. The length of the CDR3 is 14 residues. CDR1 LNHDA and CDR2 SQIVND come from the germline V gene (reference sequence). Repertoires were generated with immunoSEQ multiplex PCR, while TCRdb's copy carries only in-frame clones and drops some. The sample records some 660,000 clones, around 73% being singletons. The V call is TRBV19, the J call TRBJ1-1; D is uncertain. This clonotype was sampled from a woman in her twenties or thirties in good health. The source material was memory CD4+ T cells sorted from blood. This sample's subset: CD45RA-negative fraction. CDR3 residues: CASTLAVSRTEAFF. The CDR3 coding sequence is TGTGCCAGTACACTGGCCGTATCGAGAACTGAAGCTTTCTTT.